This T cell receptor beta chain came from a study of cytomegalovirus exposure and HLA in healthy donors. PCR involved 60 Vbeta and 13 Jbeta primers. TCRdb's table, derived via immunoSEQ multiplex PCR, lists solely in-frame clones and lacks some. The sample yields around 120,000 clones, about 80% seen once. Turning to this clone: Its specificity is unknown.

Study-level findings and limits: In vitro checks showed that a few CMV-associated chains really do target CMV antigens. Earlier analysis yielded a pattern in which most TCR beta V segments were productive about 87% or about 30% of the time.

The CDR3 contains 15 residues. The junction had 13 bases not matched to a gene; V was cut back by 7 bases and J by 7 bases. Germline V gene sequence: CDR1 SGDLS, CDR2 YYNGEE. The sample taken for sequencing was PBMCs. The clonotype was recovered from a boy between 2 and 15 years old in good health and CMV-seronegative. The chain couples TRBV9 to TRBJ2-1, with 8 bases fitting TRBD2. In DNA form, the CDR3 reads TGTGCCAGCTCAAGGGACGGGACTAGTCTAAATGAGCAGTTCTTC. This gives the protein CASSRDGTSLNEQFF.